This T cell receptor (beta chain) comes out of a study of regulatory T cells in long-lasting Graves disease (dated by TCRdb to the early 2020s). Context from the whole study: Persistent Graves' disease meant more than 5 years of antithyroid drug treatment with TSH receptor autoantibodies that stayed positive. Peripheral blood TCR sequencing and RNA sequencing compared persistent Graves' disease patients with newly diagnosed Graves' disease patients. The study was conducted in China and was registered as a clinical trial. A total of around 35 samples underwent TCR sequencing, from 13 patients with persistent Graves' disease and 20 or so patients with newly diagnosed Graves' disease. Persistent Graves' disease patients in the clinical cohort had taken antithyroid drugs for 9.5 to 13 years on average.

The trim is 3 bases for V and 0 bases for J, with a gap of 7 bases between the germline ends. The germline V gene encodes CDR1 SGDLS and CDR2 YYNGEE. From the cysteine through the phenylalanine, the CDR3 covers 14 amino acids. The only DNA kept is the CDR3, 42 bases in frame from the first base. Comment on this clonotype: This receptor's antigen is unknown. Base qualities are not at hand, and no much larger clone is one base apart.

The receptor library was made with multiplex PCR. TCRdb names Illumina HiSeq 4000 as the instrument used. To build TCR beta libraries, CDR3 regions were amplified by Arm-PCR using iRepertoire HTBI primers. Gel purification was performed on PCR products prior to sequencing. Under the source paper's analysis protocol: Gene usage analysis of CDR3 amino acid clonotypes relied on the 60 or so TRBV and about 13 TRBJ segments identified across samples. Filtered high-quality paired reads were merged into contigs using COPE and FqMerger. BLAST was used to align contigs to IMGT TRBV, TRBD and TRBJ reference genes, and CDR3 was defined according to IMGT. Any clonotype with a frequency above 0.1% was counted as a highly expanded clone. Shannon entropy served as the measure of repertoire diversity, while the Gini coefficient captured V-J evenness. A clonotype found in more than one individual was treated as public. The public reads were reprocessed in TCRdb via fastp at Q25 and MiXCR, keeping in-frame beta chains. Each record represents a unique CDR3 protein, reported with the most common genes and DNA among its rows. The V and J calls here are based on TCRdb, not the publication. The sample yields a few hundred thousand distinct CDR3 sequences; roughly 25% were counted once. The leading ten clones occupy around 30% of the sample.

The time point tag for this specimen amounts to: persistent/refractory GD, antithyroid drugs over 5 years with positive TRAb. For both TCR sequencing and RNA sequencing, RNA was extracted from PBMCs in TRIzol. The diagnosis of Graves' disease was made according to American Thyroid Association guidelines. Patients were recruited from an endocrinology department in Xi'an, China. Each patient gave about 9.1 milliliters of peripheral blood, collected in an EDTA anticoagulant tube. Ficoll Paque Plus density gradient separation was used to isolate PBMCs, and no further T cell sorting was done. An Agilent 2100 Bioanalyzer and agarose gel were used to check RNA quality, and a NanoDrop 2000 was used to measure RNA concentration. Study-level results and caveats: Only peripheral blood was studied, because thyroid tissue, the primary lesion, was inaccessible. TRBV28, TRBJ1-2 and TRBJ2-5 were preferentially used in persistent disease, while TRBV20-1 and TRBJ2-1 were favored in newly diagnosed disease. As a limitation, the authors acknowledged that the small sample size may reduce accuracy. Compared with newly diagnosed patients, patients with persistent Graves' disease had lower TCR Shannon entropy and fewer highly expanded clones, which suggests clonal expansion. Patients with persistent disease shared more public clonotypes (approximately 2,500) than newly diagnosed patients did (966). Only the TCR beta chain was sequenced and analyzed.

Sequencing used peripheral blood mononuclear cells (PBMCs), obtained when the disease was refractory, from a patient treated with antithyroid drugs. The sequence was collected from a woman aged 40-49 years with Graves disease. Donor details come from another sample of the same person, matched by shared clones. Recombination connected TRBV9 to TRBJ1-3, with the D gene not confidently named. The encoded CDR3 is CASSARYSGNTIYF. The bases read TGTGCCAGCAGCGCCCGATACTCTGGAAACACCATATATTTT.